Detailed here is one TCR beta chain. Antigen: not known. Sequencing used immunoSEQ multiplex PCR; TCRdb keeps in-frame clones, though not all of them. Altogether a few hundred thousand clones are present, about 92% being singletons, with the ten largest covering around 1.7%. This sample is part of a study of Ad26.COV2.S vaccination and SARS-CoV-2 variants. Overall study results and limits: Non-spike TCR breadth showed similarity between vaccine and placebo recipients.

Noted treatment: 19 received Ad26.COV2.S at low or high dose, single or two shots; five or six received placebo; per-sample allocation not given. After the first vaccine or placebo injection, samples were drawn on day 63. In Boston, the donor was an adult between 18-55 years of age. SARS-CoV-2 spike from the Wuhan strain was encoded by the vaccine, an Ad26 vector. The material was peripheral blood, obtained in a trial of Ad26.COV2.S vaccine versus placebo. This TCR was sampled from a person between 18 and 65 years old who received the Ad26.COV2.S COVID-19 vaccine or a placebo.

CDR3 coding DNA: TGTGCCAGCACCTCCGGACTCACATACGAGCAGTACTTC. Translated: CASTSGLTYEQYF. V is TRBV12-3 or TRBV12-4 and J is TRBJ2-7, with a tentative D call TRBD2 (5 bases). The CDR3 runs 13 residues. Trimming took 7 bases from V and 4 from J, leaving 14 bases between them.